The T cell receptor (beta chain) under discussion was sequenced for a study of OX40 agonist ivuxolimab in advanced cancers. Points on this clone: This CDR3 is also generated by other DNA sequences in the sample.

The repertoire was sequenced with immunoSEQ multiplex PCR; TCRdb's copy has only in-frame clones and lacks some. The sample includes fewer than 70,000 clones, 83% of them seen just once. This CDR3 has 14 amino acids. Trimming cost V 1 base and J 0 bases, with 4 bases left between them. Germline V gives CDR1 SGDLS, CDR2 YYNGEE. The clonotype comes from an adult with an advanced solid tumor such as melanoma, head and neck, liver or kidney cancer. This rearrangement joins TRBV9 to TRBJ1-4; D is undetermined. The sequencing here drew on CD4+ or CD8+ T cells sorted from blood, taken in a trial of the OX40 agonist ivuxolimab. CDR3 amino acids: CASSVTATNEKLFF. DNA of the CDR3: TGTGCCAGCAGCGTAACGGCAACTAATGAAAAACTGTTTTTT.